What follows are 29 T cell receptor beta chains derived from one specimen sequenced in a study of blood T cells in healthy people across ages. Primers used in a second PCR of about 7 to 12 cycles were a sample-barcoded 5' primer and a J-beta primer mix. Via MiXCR, TCRdb re-called the 5' RACE reads, giving one row per CDR3 protein. The table has about 680,000 distinct CDR3 sequences, around half seen once. The sample comprised blood. The receptor set was obtained from a woman in her sixties in good health.

This clonotype was seen only a few times. The chain recombines TRBV10-3 with TRBJ2-1; the match to TRBD2 covers 12 bases. Germline V gene lookup returns CDR1 ENHRY and CDR2 SYGVKD. The CDR3 is 17 amino acids. Trimming at V came to 4 bases and at J to 9 bases, leaving 13 bases not matched to a gene. The DNA of the CDR3 is TGTGCCATCAGTGTCACCCCTAGCGGGAGGGACGGAAGTGAGCAGTTCTTC. Amino acid sequence: CAISVTPSGRDGSEQFF.

V gene TRBV3-1 combines with J gene TRBJ2-7; the match to TRBD2 covers 7 bases. Germline values: CDR1 LGHDT, CDR2 YNNKEL (reference sequence). This CDR3 is built from 15 residues. Trimming cost V 0 bases and J 5 bases; bases outside gene matches: 7. CDR3 region: CASSQDGGGGHEQYF. The CDR3 DNA reads as TGTGCCAGCAGCCAAGATGGCGGCGGGGGACACGAGCAGTACTTC.

V and J are TRBV20-1 and TRBJ1-1; TRBD1 is a possible D gene (5 bases). This CDR3 has 12 amino acids. The V and J ends lost 5 bases and 7 bases respectively, with 14 bases between them. The germline CDR1 and CDR2 sequences are DFQATT and SNEGSKA (reference sequence). DNA of the CDR3: TGCAGTGCTCCCTGGGAGAGGGGTGAAGCTTTCTTT. This sequence encodes CSAPWERGEAFF.

The chain couples TRBV4-3 to TRBJ2-5, with 9 nucleotides matching TRBD1. The J call may be faulty, since TRBJ2-7 better matches the DNA end. Germline lookup yields CDR1 LGHNA and CDR2 YSLEER. There are 14 residues in the CDR3. The CDR3 loop reads CASSQRTGAYEQYF. The CDR3 nucleotides read TGCGCCAGCAGCCAAAGGACAGGGGCCTACGAGCAGTACTTC.

This chain joins TRBV4-2 and TRBJ2-1; 11 bases agree with TRBD2. The CDR3 spans 16 residues. V was pared by 0 bases and J by 4 bases, with 2 bases of the junction left unmatched. The germline V gene encodes CDR1 LGHNA and CDR2 YNFKEQ. The CDR3 spells CASSQDPSGRYNEQFF. DNA of the CDR3: TGTGCCAGCAGCCAAGATCCTAGCGGGAGGTACAATGAGCAGTTCTTC.

Concerning this clonotype itself: A much bigger clone sits one base away, suggesting this may be a read error. DNA for the CDR3: TGTGCCAGCGGCCAGACCTACGAGCAGTACTTC. It codes for CASGQTYEQYF. The chain combines TRBV2 with TRBJ2-7; D not certain. Germline V CDR1 and CDR2: SNHLY, FYNNEI. The V gene lost 8 bases and the J gene lost 2 bases, with 7 bases spanning the gap. The CDR3 sequence is 11 residues long.

The chain has TRBV29-1 and TRBJ1-3; D remains unclear. Germline V gene sequence: CDR1 SQVTM, CDR2 ANQGSEA. Trimming took 4 bases from V and 1 from J, leaving 5 bases between them. The CDR3 runs 12 residues. The CDR3 bases are TGCAGCGTTGCCCAGTCTGGAAACACCATATATTTT. As protein: CSVAQSGNTIYF.

V is TRBV28 and J is TRBJ2-1, with 10 bases matching TRBD2. The junction had 10 bases not matched to a gene; V was cut back by 4 bases and J by 7 bases. CDR3 length: 16 amino acids. Germline V gene lookup returns CDR1 MDHEN and CDR2 SYDVKM. CDR3 sequence (DNA): TGTGCCAGCAGTTCCTCTGGAGCGGGAGGGAATAATGAGCAGTTCTTC. It encodes CASSSSGAGGNNEQFF.

This clonotype turned up a few times. CDR3 residues: CASSQGYEQFF. The CDR3 DNA sequence: TGTGCCAGCTCACAGGGCTATGAGCAGTTCTTC. The chain links TRBV18 to TRBJ2-1; D unresolved. This CDR3 is 11 amino acids long. The V end was cut by 4 bases, the J end by 8 bases, with 6 bases between. The germline CDR1 and CDR2 sequences are KGHSH and LQKENI. Full variable domain (remainder filled in from reference TRBV18 and TRBJ2-1): NAGVMQNPRHLVRRRGQEARLRCSPMKGHSHVYWYRQLPEEGLKFMVYLQKENIIDESGMPKERFSAEFPKEGPSILRIQQVVRGDSAAYFCASSQGYEQFFGPGTRLTVL.

This chain joins TRBV20-1 and TRBJ2-4, with unresolved D. Germline CDR1 is DFQATT and CDR2 is SNEGSKA (reference sequence). This CDR3 contains 13 residues. The germline V and J ends were trimmed by 5 bases and 6 bases, with 14 bases remaining between them. In DNA, the CDR3 is TGCAGTGCTCCCCCCGGGCTCATAAACATTCAGTACTTC. This encodes CSAPPGLINIQYF.

The rearrangement links TRBV5-1 to TRBJ2-5; D perhaps matches TRBD1 (6 bases). Per germline, CDR1 SGHRS and CDR2 YFSETQ. Trimming cost V 3 bases and J 2 bases, with 11 bases left between them. The length of the CDR3 is 14 residues. CDR3 sequence (DNA): TGCGCCAGCAGCTCTCCGGACAGACAAGAGACCCAGTACTTC. Translating gives CASSSPDRQETQYF.

This clonotype was picked up a small number of times. The rearrangement uses TRBV18 and TRBJ2-7; D not certain. Per the germline V gene, CDR1 is KGHSH and CDR2 is LQKENI. With 1 base removed from V and 2 bases from J, the gap between germline ends came to 12 bases. The CDR3 runs 15 residues. This CDR3 reads CASSPRLGVTYEQYF. The CDR3 region has the DNA TGTGCCAGCTCACCACGGCTGGGTGTGACCTACGAGCAGTACTTC.

The gene calls are TRBV20-1 and TRBJ1-4; TRBD1 might be the D (5 bases). Trimming took off 3 bases at V and 7 bases at J, with 24 bases between the two ends. CDR1 DFQATT and CDR2 SNEGSKA come from the germline V gene (reference sequence). CDR3 length equals 17 residues. The DNA for the CDR3 is TGCAGTGCTAGTCCCCAGACACGGGACGGTGAGAGTGAAAAACTGTTTTTT. It is translated as CSASPQTRDGESEKLFF.

The chain's CDR3 is CASSWREGEQYF. The CDR3 DNA sequence: TGTGCCAGCAGCTGGAGGGAGGGGGAGCAGTACTTC. The chain is built from TRBV7-2 and TRBJ2-7; 7 bases are a match to TRBD2. The CDR3 covers 12 residues. The germline V gene has CDR1 SGHTA and CDR2 FQGNSA. J gave up 7 bases and V 4 bases, and 4 bases lay outside the gene matches. The variable domain in full, completed from reference TRBV7-2 and TRBJ2-7, reads GAGVSQSPSNKVTEKGKDVELRCDPISGHTALYWYRQSLGQGLEFLIYFQGNSAPDKSGLPSDRFSAERTGGSVSTLTIQRTQQEDSAVYLCASSWREGEQYFGPGTRLTVT.

V is TRBV18 and J is TRBJ1-1; D is unclear. Trimming removed 8 bases at V and 0 bases at J, with 10 bases between. CDR1 is KGHSH and CDR2 is LQKENI in the germline V gene. The CDR3 consists of 13 residues. CDR3 nucleotides: TGTGCCAGCAGGCCTCAGGTGAACACTGAAGCTTTCTTT. Protein: CASRPQVNTEAFF.

The sample holds a few counts of this clonotype. The chain couples TRBV7-9 to TRBJ2-7; D is tentatively TRBD1 or TRBD2 (5 bases each). Looked up from germline, CDR1 is SEHNR and CDR2 is FQNEAQ (reference sequence). Trimming stripped 2 bases from V and 0 bases from J, with 11 bases between. The CDR3 is 15 residues long. The DNA of the CDR3 is TGTGCCAGCAGCTTAAATTGGGGGTTCTCCTACGAGCAGTACTTC. Its translation is CASSLNWGFSYEQYF. The variable domain in full, completed from reference TRBV7-9 and TRBJ2-7, reads DTGVSQNPRHKITKRGQNVTFRCDPISEHNRLYWYRQTLGQGPEFLTYFQNEAQLEKSRLLSDRFSAERPKGSFSTLEIQRTEQGDSAMYLCASSLNWGFSYEQYFGPGTRLTVT.

The gene calls are TRBV6-6 and TRBJ2-5; the D is unclear. Germline CDR1 and CDR2: MNHNY and SVGAGI (reference sequence). The CDR3 extends over 11 amino acids. Trimming took 6 bases from V and 2 from J, leaving 4 bases between them. The DNA for the CDR3 is TGTGCCAGCAGACTTCAAGAGACCCAGTACTTC. Its protein is CASRLQETQYF.

This clonotype was found once. V is TRBV28 and J is TRBJ2-5; weak D call: TRBD1 (6 bases). Germline-derived CDR1 and CDR2 are MDHEN and SYDVKM. The CDR3 sequence is 11 residues long. Trimming left V 7 bases short and J 11 bases short, with 14 bases between. This chain's CDR3 is CASKGVWEQYF. The CDR3 DNA sequence: TGTGCCAGCAAGGGGGTTTGGGAGCAGTACTTC.

V is TRBV20-1 and J is TRBJ1-1, with D tentatively TRBD1 (5 bases). Germline V gene data show CDR1 as DFQATT and CDR2 as SNEGSKA (reference sequence). The CDR3 runs 11 residues. CDR3 protein: CGARVNTEAFF. The DNA of the CDR3 is TGCGGGGCGAGAGTGAACACTGAAGCTTTCTTT.

This clonotype was found a few times. CDR3 DNA: TGCAGCGTTGATCGAGCAGAGTACCAAGAGACCCAGTACTTC. Amino acids: CSVDRAEYQETQYF. V gene TRBV29-1 combines with J gene TRBJ2-5; D unclear. Trimming removed 3 bases from V and 0 bases from J, with 11 bases in between. Per germline, CDR1 SQVTM and CDR2 ANQGSEA. The CDR3 spans 14 residues.

In this sample, this clonotype turned up a few times. The V gene is TRBV28, the J gene TRBJ1-5; D call uncertain. Germline CDR1 and CDR2: MDHEN and SYDVKM. There are 14 residues in the CDR3. V lost 2 bases, J lost 6 bases, and 11 bases lay in between. The CDR3, as DNA: TGTGCCAGCAGTTTAAATGTAGGAGTTCAGCCCCAGCATTTT. This translates into CASSLNVGVQPQHF.

This chain connects TRBV29-1 to TRBJ1-2; the D is unclear. V was pared by 3 bases and J by 2 bases, with 7 bases between. CDR1 SQVTM and CDR2 ANQGSEA come from the germline V gene. The CDR3 has 12 residues. The CDR3 DNA reads TGCAGCGTTGACCGGCCCAACTATGGCTACACCTTC. It translates to CSVDRPNYGYTF.

The chain links TRBV3-1 to TRBJ2-5, with D tentatively TRBD1 (6 bases). The CDR3 spans 14 residues. Germline V gene data show CDR1 as LGHDT and CDR2 as YNNKEL (reference sequence). V lost 1 base, J lost 3 bases, and 9 bases lay in between. CDR3 sequence reads: CASSQGQGKETQYF. The CDR3 DNA reads as TGTGCCAGCAGCCAAGGGCAGGGGAAAGAGACCCAGTACTTC.

DNA of the CDR3: TGTGCCAGCAGTGCTAGGGGGGACTCCTACGAGCAGTACTTC. Protein sequence: CASSARGDSYEQYF. This chain uses TRBV7-2 with TRBJ2-7; D possibly matches TRBD1 or TRBD2 (6 bases each). Germline V lookup: CDR1 SGHTA, CDR2 FQGNSA. The CDR3 is made up of 14 amino acids. Trimming took off 6 bases at V and 0 bases at J, with 12 bases between the two ends. Supplemented by reference TRBV7-2 and TRBJ2-7, the full variable domain reads GAGVSQSPSNKVTEKGKDVELRCDPISGHTALYWYRQSLGQGLEFLIYFQGNSAPDKSGLPSDRFSAERTGGSVSTLTIQRTQQEDSAVYLCASSARGDSYEQYFGPGTRLTVT.

This clonotype was seen more than once but under ten times. The chain employs TRBV2 and TRBJ1-1; D call uncertain. Germline V CDR1 and CDR2: SNHLY, FYNNEI. V lost 6 bases and J 1 base, leaving 6 bases between the germline ends. The CDR3 loop spans 12 amino acids. CDR3: CASSITNTEAFF. DNA of the CDR3: TGTGCCAGCAGCATCACGAACACTGAAGCTTTCTTT.

V gene TRBV20-1 combines with J gene TRBJ2-1, with 9 bases lining up with TRBD1. V shed 1 base and J 8 bases; nucleotides not matched to a gene: 6. From germline, CDR1 is DFQATT and CDR2 SNEGSKA (reference sequence). The CDR3 is 14 amino acids. In DNA form, the CDR3 reads TGCAGTGCTAGAGGAACAGGGGGCCGCGATGAGCAGTTCTTC. It codes for CSARGTGGRDEQFF.

This chain connects TRBV28 to TRBJ1-5; D gene ambiguous. This CDR3 is 14 amino acids long. Germline values: CDR1 MDHEN, CDR2 SYDVKM. V lost 3 bases and J 2 bases, leaving 8 bases between the germline ends. The CDR3 spells CASSFAGRNQPQHF. CDR3 DNA: TGTGCCAGCAGTTTCGCGGGTCGCAATCAGCCCCAGCATTTT.

The chain employs TRBV28 and TRBJ2-7; no clear D gene. V was shortened by 8 bases and J by 0 bases, with 17 bases between the two germline ends. The CDR3 loop spans 15 amino acids. CDR1 is MDHEN and CDR2 is SYDVKM in the germline V gene. The CDR3 spells CASGLEASDSYEQYF. CDR3 sequence (DNA): TGTGCCAGCGGCCTCGAGGCCAGTGACTCCTACGAGCAGTACTTC.

The chain combines TRBV12-3 or TRBV12-4 with TRBJ2-5, with 9 positions matching TRBD1. J was trimmed by 4 bases and V by 6 bases; bases with no gene match: 6. This CDR3 has 14 amino acids. CDR3 coding DNA: TGTGCCAGCAGAAGGGACAGGGATCGAGAGACCCAGTACTTC. This gives the protein CASRRDRDRETQYF.